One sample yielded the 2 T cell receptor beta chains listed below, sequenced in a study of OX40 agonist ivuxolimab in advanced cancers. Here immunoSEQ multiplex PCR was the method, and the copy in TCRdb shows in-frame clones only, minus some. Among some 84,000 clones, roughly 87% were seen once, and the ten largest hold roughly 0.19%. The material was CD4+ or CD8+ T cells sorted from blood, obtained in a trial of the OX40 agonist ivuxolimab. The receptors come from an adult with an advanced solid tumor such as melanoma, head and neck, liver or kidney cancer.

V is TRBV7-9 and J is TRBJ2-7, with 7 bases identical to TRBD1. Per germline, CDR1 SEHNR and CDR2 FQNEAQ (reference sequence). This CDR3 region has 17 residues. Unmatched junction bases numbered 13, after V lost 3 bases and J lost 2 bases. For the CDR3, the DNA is TGTGCCAGCAGCTTTGGAGTTTCCGGGACAGCTCCCTACGAGCAGTACGTC. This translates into CASSFGVSGTAPYEQYV.

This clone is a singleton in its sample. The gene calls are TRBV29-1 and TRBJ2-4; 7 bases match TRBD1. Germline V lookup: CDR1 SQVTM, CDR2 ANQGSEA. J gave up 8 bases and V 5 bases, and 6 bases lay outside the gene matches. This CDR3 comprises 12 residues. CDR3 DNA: TGCAGCGTTCGGGACAGAGAGGACATTCAGTACTTC. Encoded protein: CSVRDREDIQYF.